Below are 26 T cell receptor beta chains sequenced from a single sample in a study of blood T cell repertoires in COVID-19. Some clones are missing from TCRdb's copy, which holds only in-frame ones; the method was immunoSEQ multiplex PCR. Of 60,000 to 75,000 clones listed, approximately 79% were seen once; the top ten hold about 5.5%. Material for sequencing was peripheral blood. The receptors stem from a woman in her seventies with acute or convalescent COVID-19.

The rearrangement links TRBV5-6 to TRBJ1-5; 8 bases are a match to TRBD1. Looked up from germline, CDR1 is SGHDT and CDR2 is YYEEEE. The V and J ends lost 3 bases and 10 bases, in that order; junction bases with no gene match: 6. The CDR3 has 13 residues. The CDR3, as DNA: TGTGCCAGCAGCTACAGGGGGGGGGAACCCCAGCATTTT. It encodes CASSYRGGEPQHF.

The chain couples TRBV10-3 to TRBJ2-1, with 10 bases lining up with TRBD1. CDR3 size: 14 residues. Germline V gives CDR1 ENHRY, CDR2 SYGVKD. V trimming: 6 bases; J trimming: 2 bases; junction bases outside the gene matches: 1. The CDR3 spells CAIRDRGPYNEQFF. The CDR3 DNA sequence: TGTGCCATCAGAGACAGGGGGCCCTACAATGAGCAGTTCTTC.

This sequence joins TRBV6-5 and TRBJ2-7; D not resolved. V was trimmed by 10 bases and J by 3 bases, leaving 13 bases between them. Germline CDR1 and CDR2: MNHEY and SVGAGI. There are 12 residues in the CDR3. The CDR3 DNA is TGTGCCATGTTTGGCGACAACTACGAGCAGTACTTC. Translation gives CAMFGDNYEQYF.

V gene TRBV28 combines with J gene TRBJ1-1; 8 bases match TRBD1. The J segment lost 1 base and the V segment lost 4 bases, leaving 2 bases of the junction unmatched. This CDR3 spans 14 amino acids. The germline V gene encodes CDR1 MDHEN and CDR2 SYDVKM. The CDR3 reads CASSSGQGNTEAFF. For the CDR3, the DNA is TGTGCCAGCAGTTCAGGACAGGGGAACACTGAAGCTTTCTTT.

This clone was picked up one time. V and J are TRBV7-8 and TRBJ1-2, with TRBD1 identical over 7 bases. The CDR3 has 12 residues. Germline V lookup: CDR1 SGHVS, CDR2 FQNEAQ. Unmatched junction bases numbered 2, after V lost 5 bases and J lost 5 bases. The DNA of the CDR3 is TGTGCCAGCAGCCCGACAGGGTATGGCTACACCTTC. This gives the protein CASSPTGYGYTF.

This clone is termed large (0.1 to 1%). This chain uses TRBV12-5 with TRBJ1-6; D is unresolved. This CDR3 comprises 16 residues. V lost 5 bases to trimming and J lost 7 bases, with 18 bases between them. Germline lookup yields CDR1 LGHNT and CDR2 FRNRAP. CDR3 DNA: TGTGCTAGTGGTCCGTCGTGGGTGGACTACAATTCACCCCTCCACTTT. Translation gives CASGPSWVDYNSPLHF.

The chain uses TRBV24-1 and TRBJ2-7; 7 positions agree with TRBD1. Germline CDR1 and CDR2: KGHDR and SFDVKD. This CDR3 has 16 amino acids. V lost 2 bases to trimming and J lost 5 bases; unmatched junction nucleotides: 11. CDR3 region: CATSDSVDREYDEQYF. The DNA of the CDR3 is TGTGCCACCAGTGATTCTGTCGACAGGGAGTACGACGAGCAGTACTTC.

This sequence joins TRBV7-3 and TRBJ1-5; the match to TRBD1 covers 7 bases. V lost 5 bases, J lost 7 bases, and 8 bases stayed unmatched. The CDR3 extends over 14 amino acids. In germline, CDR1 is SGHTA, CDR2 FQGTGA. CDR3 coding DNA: TGTGCCAGCAGCGGGCGCAGGGGGTCACAGCCCCAGCATTTT. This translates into CASSGRRGSQPQHF. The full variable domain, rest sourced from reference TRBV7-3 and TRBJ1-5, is GAGVSQTPSNKVTEKGKYVELRCDPISGHTALYWYRQSLGQGPEFLIYFQGTGAADDSGLPNDRFFAVRPEGSVSTLKIQRTERGDSAVYLCASSGRRGSQPQHFGDGTRLSIL.

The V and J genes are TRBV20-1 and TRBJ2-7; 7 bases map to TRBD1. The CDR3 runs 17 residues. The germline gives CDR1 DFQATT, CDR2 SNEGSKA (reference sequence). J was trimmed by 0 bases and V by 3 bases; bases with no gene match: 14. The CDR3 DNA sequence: TGCAGTGCTAGTGGGGACAGACCCAAAATGAGCTCCTACGAGCAGTACTTC. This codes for CSASGDRPKMSSYEQYF.

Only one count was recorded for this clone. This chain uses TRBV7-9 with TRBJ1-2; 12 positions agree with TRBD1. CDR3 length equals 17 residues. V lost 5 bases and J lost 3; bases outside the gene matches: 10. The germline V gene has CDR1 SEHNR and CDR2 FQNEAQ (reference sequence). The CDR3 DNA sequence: TGTGCCAGCAGCCCCGTGGGACAGGGGGCGTTAGACTATGGCTACACCTTC. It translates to CASSPVGQGALDYGYTF. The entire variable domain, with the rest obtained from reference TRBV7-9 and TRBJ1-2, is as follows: DTGVSQNPRHKITKRGQNVTFRCDPISEHNRLYWYRQTLGQGPEFLTYFQNEAQLEKSRLLSDRFSAERPKGSFSTLEIQRTEQGDSAMYLCASSPVGQGALDYGYTFGSGTRLTVV.

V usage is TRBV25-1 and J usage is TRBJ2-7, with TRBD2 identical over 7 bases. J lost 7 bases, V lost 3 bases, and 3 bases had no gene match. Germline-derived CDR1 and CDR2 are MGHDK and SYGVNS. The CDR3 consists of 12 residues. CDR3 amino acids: CASSDKGLEQYF. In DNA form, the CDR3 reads TGTGCCAGCAGTGACAAGGGACTAGAGCAGTACTTC.

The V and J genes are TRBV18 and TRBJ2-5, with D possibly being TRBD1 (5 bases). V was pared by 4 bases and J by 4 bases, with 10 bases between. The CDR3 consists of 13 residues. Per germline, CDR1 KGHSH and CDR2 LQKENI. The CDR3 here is CASSLGAGETQYF. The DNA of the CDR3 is TGTGCCAGCTCACTAGGGGCTGGAGAGACCCAGTACTTC.

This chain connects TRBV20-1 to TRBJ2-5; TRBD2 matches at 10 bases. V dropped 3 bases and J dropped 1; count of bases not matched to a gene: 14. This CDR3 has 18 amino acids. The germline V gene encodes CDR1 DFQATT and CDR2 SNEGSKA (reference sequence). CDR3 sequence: CSASEAAGGVGGQETQYF. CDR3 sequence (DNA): TGCAGTGCTAGTGAAGCAGCGGGGGGGGTTGGTGGCCAAGAGACCCAGTACTTC.

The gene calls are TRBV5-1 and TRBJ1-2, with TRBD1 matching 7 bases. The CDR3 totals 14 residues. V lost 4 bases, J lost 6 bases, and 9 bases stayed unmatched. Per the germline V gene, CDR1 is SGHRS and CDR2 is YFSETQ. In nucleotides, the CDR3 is TGCGCCAGCAGCGCGAAGACAGGGTACGATGGCTACACCTTC. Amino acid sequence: CASSAKTGYDGYTF.

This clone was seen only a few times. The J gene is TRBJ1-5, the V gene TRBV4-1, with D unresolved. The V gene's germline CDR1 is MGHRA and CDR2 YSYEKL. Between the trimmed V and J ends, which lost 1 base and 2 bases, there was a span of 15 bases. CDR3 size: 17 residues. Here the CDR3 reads CASSQGGGQRGNQPQHF. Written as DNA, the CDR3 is TGCGCCAGCAGCCAAGGAGGAGGTCAGAGGGGCAATCAGCCCCAGCATTTT.

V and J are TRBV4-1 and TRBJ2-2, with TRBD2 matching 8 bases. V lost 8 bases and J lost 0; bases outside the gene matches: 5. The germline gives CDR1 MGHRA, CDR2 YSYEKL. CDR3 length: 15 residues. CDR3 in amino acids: CASGQAGANTGELFF. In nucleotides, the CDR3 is TGCGCCAGCGGACAAGCGGGGGCGAACACCGGGGAGCTGTTTTTT.

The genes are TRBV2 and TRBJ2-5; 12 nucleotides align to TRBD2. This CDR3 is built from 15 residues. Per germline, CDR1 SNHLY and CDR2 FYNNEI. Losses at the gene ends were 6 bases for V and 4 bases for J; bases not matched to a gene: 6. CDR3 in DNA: TGTGCCAGCAGGCGACAGACTAGCGGGGGAGAGACCCAGTACTTC. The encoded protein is CASRRQTSGGETQYF.

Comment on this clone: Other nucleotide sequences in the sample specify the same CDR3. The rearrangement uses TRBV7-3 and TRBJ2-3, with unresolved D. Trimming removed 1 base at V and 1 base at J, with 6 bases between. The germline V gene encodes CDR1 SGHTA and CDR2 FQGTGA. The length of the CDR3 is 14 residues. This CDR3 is CASSLIGGTDTQYF. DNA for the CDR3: TGTGCCAGCAGCTTAATCGGAGGCACAGATACGCAGTATTTT.

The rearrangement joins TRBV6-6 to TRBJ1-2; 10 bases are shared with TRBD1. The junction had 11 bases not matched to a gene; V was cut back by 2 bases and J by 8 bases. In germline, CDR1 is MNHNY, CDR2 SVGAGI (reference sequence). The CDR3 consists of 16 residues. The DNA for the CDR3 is TGTGCCAGCAGTTACATTTTATTGGGACAGGGGAGGGGCTACACCTTC. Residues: CASSYILLGQGRGYTF.

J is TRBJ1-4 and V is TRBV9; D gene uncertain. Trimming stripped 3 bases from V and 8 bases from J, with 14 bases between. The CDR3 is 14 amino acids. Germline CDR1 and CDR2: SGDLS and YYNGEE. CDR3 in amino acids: CASSAESRREKLFF. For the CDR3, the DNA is TGTGCCAGCAGCGCTGAATCTAGACGGGAAAAACTGTTTTTT.

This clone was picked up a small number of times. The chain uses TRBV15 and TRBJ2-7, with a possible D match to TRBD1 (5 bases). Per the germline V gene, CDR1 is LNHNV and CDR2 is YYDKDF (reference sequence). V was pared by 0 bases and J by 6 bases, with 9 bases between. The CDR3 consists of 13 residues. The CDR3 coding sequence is TGTGCCACCAGCAGAGATAGGGGATTCGAGCAGTACTTC. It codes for CATSRDRGFEQYF. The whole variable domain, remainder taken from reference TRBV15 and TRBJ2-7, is DAMVIQNPRYQVTQFGKPVTLSCSQTLNHNVMYWYQQKSSQAPKLLFHYYDKDFNNEADTPDNFQSRRPNTSFCFLDIRSPGLGDTAMYLCATSRDRGFEQYFGPGTRLTVT.

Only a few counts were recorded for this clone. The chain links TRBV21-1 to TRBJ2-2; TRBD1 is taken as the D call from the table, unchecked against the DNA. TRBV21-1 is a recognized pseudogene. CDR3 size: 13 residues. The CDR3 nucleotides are TGTGCCAGCAGGGCAGCGAACACCGGGGAGCTGTTTTTT. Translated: CASRAANTGELFF.

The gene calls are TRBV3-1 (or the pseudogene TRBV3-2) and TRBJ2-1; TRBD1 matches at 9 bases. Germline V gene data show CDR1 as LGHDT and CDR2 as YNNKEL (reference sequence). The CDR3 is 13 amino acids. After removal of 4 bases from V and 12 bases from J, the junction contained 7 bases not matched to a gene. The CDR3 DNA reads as TGTGCCAGCAGCCTGAACACAGGGGGCGGGCAGTTCTTC. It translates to CASSLNTGGGQFF.

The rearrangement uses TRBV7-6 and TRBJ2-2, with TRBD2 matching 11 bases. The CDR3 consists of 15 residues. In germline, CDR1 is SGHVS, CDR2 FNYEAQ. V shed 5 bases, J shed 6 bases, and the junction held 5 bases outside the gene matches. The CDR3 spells CASSHSGGAAGELFF. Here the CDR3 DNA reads TGTGCCAGCAGCCATAGCGGGGGGGCCGCCGGGGAGCTGTTTTTT.

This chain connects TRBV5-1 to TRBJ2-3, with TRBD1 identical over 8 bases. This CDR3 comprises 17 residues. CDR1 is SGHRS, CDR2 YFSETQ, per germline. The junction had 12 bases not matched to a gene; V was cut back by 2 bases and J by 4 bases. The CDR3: CASSFSGRTGLSDTQYF. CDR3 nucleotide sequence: TGCGCCAGCAGCTTTAGCGGTAGGACAGGGTTATCAGATACGCAGTATTTT.

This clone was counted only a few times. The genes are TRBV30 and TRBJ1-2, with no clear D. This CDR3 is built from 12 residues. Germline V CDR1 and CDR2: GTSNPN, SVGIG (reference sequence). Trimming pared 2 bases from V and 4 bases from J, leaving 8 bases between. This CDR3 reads CAWSPRGYGYTF. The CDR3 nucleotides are TGTGCCTGGAGTCCCCGGGGCTATGGCTACACCTTC.